These 9 T cell receptor beta chains were all obtained from the same sample, sequenced in a study of blood T cell repertoires in COVID-19. Sequenced by immunoSEQ multiplex PCR; TCRdb stores in-frame clones only, minus some. The data show roughly 150,000 clones, 70% to 90% seen once. The specimen sequenced was peripheral blood. All receptors derive from a woman of 80 years or more with COVID-19, enrolled during active disease.

J is TRBJ2-1 and V is TRBV7-3; a possible D gene is TRBD2 (6 bases). V gave up 2 bases and J gave up 10 bases, with 9 bases separating them. The germline V gene has CDR1 SGHTA and CDR2 FQGTGA. CDR3 length equals 12 residues. CDR3 region: CASSLGTGEQFF. The CDR3 DNA follows: TGTGCCAGCAGCTTAGGGACTGGGGAGCAGTTCTTC.

This clone occurred a few times. This chain links TRBV11-2 with TRBJ2-7; TRBD1 is a possible D gene (6 bases). This CDR3 is 16 amino acids long. Trimming removed 2 bases at V and 2 bases at J, with 16 bases between. CDR1 is SGHAT, CDR2 FQNNGV, per germline. CDR3 DNA sequence: TGTGCCAGCAGCTTATTTCCGCGACAGGAGACCTACGAGCAGTACTTC. Protein: CASSLFPRQETYEQYF.

The rearrangement joins TRBV2 to TRBJ2-6; a possible D gene is TRBD1 (6 bases). The V end lost 5 bases, the J end lost 8 bases, and 13 bases lay between the germline ends. Germline V gene sequence: CDR1 SNHLY, CDR2 FYNNEI. The CDR3 is made up of 14 amino acids. This chain's CDR3 is CASSRGSSTNVLTF. The CDR3, as DNA: TGTGCCAGCAGTAGGGGGAGTTCGACCAACGTCCTGACTTTC.

This clone appeared a single time. The chain has TRBV21-1 and TRBJ2-7; whether TRBD1, the table's D call, matches the DNA was not checked. TRBV21-1 is tagged as a pseudogene. The CDR3 loop spans 15 amino acids. The CDR3 protein is CASSNPGGQIYEQYF. The CDR3 coding sequence is TGTGCCAGCAGCAATCCTGGGGGACAGATCTACGAGCAGTACTTC.

The J gene is TRBJ1-4, the V gene TRBV5-1, with 8 bases fitting TRBD1. The germline V gene encodes CDR1 SGHRS and CDR2 YFSETQ. CDR3 length equals 15 residues. The junction had 7 bases not matched to a gene; V was cut back by 4 bases and J by 5 bases. For the CDR3, the DNA is TGCGCCAGCAGCCTAGGGGACAGGAGGAATGAAAAACTGTTTTTT. Residues: CASSLGDRRNEKLFF.

This clone was seen many times. The chain uses TRBV9 and TRBJ2-1, with 15 bases aligning to TRBD2. Per the germline V gene, CDR1 is SGDLS and CDR2 is YYNGEE. V shed 4 bases, J shed 10 bases, and the junction held 12 bases outside the gene matches. The CDR3 loop spans 17 amino acids. The CDR3 reads CASSRLPRTSGGAEQFF. CDR3 in DNA: TGTGCCAGCAGCCGCCTGCCCAGGACTAGCGGGGGGGCAGAGCAGTTCTTC.

This chain uses TRBV5-1 with TRBJ1-1, with TRBD1 matching 11 bases. The germline V gene has CDR1 SGHRS and CDR2 YFSETQ. The CDR3 has 15 residues. Trimming took 4 bases from V and 4 from J; bases not matched to a gene: 6. CDR3 in DNA: TGCGCCAGCAGCACGCCGGGACAGGGGGGCACTGAAGCTTTCTTT. Residues: CASSTPGQGGTEAFF.

The chain employs TRBV6-5 and TRBJ2-3; TRBD1 is a possible D gene (6 bases). Deletions cut 7 bases from V and 4 bases from J, with 12 bases between. The CDR3 spans 13 residues. Germline V gene sequence: CDR1 MNHEY, CDR2 SVGAGI. This chain's CDR3 is CASMQGSPDTQYF. CDR3 nucleotide sequence: TGTGCCAGCATGCAGGGGTCCCCAGATACGCAGTATTTT.

This clone was seen more than once but under ten times. The chain uses TRBV19 and TRBJ1-5; D not resolved. Germline values: CDR1 LNHDA, CDR2 SQIVND (reference sequence). This CDR3 has 14 residues. The V gene lost 4 bases and the J gene lost 4 bases, with 11 bases spanning the gap. CDR3 nucleotides: TGTGCCAGTAGTAACGGACTGCTGAATCAGCCCCAGCATTTT. It yields the protein CASSNGLLNQPQHF.